This T cell receptor beta chain emerged from a study of vaccination and CD4 T cells after COVID-19. The wider study: Between diagnosis and the drawing of post-COVID samples lay a median roughly 100 days (range 35 to 161). In culture, cells were exposed to overlapping spike peptides from SARS-CoV-2, HCoV-NL63, HCoV-OC43 and HCoV-229E. Cultures acting as controls obtained a CEFX pool, an HIV-1 Nef pool, or no peptide.

Per the germline V gene, CDR1 is MNHEY and CDR2 is SVGAGI. The CDR3 has 16 residues. Trimming took 2 bases from V and 3 from J, leaving 15 bases between them. Cultured CD4+ T-cell DNA underwent Oncomine TCR Beta short-read sequencing. TCRdb reprocessed the PCR reads via MiXCR and lists one record per CDR3 protein. The sample has 20,000 to 30,000 distinct CDR3 sequences, about 60% seen once. The sample's treatment: approximately nine-day PBMC culture with coronavirus spike peptide pools or control peptides (ViraFEST assay). ViraFEST stimulated the growth of antigen-specific T cells using peptide pools and subsequently profiled their TCRs by sequencing. Note on this clonotype: Its matching antigen is unknown.

The sample taken for sequencing was CD4+ T cells from blood, cultured in vitro. This chain links TRBV6-5 with TRBJ2-3, with unresolved D. The TCR sequence derives from a human donor who had recovered from COVID-19. The CDR3 region is CASSYSAAVTTDTQYF. CDR3 in DNA: TGTGCCAGCAGTTACAGTGCAGCAGTTACGACAGATACGCAGTATTTT.